The 9 T cell receptor beta chains in this list originate from one sample, sequenced in a study of blood T cell repertoires in COVID-19. TCRdb's table, derived via immunoSEQ multiplex PCR, lists solely in-frame clones and lacks some. The sample carries under 40,000 clones, around 90% recorded once. Sample: peripheral blood. The source is a human donor in a cohort sampled during active COVID-19.

The gene calls are TRBV29-1 and TRBJ2-7, with D perhaps matching TRBD1 (5 bases). The CDR3 consists of 11 residues. The V end lost 6 bases, the J end lost 6 bases, and 12 bases lay between the germline ends. Germline V gene lookup returns CDR1 SQVTM and CDR2 ANQGSEA. Written as DNA, the CDR3 is TGCAGCGTCGATGCAGGGCGCGAGCAGTACTTC. Its translation is CSVDAGREQYF.

The V call is TRBV6-1, the J call TRBJ2-1; 13 bases line up with TRBD2. There are 14 residues in the CDR3. After removal of 3 bases from V and 7 bases from J, the junction contained 0 bases not matched to a gene. CDR1 and CDR2 from the germline V gene are MNHNS and SASEGT. CDR3 protein: CASSETSGGNEQFF. In nucleotides, the CDR3 is TGTGCCAGCAGTGAGACTAGCGGGGGGAATGAGCAGTTCTTC.

The chain links TRBV11-2 to TRBJ2-3; D might be TRBD2 (7 bases). Germline CDR1 is SGHAT and CDR2 is FQNNGV. The germline V and J ends were trimmed by 10 bases and 3 bases, with 17 bases remaining between them. CDR3 length: 14 amino acids. The CDR3 sequence: CATTRGGVTDTQYF. CDR3 DNA sequence: TGTGCCACGACTCGAGGGGGGGTTACAGATACGCAGTATTTT.

This chain links TRBV7-9 with TRBJ2-5; D is unclear. Trimming removed 2 bases from V and 2 bases from J, with 21 bases in between. CDR1 SEHNR and CDR2 FQNEAQ come from the germline V gene (reference sequence). CDR3 length: 18 amino acids. The CDR3: CASSLQARILPPQETQYF. Written as DNA, the CDR3 is TGTGCCAGCAGCTTACAGGCCCGAATCCTTCCCCCGCAAGAGACCCAGTACTTC.

The J gene is TRBJ2-2, the V gene TRBV9; D is undetermined. Germline CDR1 SGDLS, CDR2 YYNGEE. The CDR3 is 14 residues long. The germline V and J ends were trimmed by 0 bases and 1 base, with 4 bases remaining between them. The CDR3 coding sequence is TGTGCCAGCAGCGTAGGCGGGAACACCGGGGAGCTGTTTTTT. It translates to CASSVGGNTGELFF.

V gene TRBV6-5 combines with J gene TRBJ1-4; D is unclear. CDR3 length: 14 residues. The V end was cut by 0 bases, the J end by 2 bases, with 4 bases between. CDR1 is MNHEY, CDR2 SVGAGI, per germline. The DNA for the CDR3 is TGTGCCAGCAGTTACTCCCGGACTAATGAAAAACTGTTTTTT. As protein: CASSYSRTNEKLFF.

The chain joins TRBV2 to TRBJ1-1; D ambiguous. The CDR3 spans 12 residues. V was clipped by 4 bases and J by 10 bases, with 13 bases between them. Germline V CDR1 and CDR2: SNHLY, FYNNEI. This CDR3 is CASSGQVTGAFF. DNA of the CDR3: TGTGCCAGCAGTGGGCAGGTGACCGGAGCTTTCTTT.

The rearrangement uses TRBV2 and TRBJ2-1, with 16 bases lining up with TRBD2. This CDR3 comprises 16 residues. V shed 5 bases and J 8 bases; nucleotides not matched to a gene: 6. Germline CDR1 and CDR2: SNHLY and FYNNEI. The CDR3 DNA is TGTGCCAGCAGTACTGGGACTAGCGGGGGGGCGGATGAGCAGTTCTTC. It encodes CASSTGTSGGADEQFF.

This clone was found once. The chain combines TRBV29-1 with TRBJ1-1; TRBD1 is a possible D gene (6 bases). The CDR3 spans 13 residues. The V gene lost 5 bases and the J gene lost 6 bases, with 16 bases spanning the gap. Germline V gives CDR1 SQVTM, CDR2 ANQGSEA. The CDR3 region has the DNA TGCAGCGTTCAGGACAGAAGATACGCTGAAGCTTTCTTT. Translating gives CSVQDRRYAEAFF.